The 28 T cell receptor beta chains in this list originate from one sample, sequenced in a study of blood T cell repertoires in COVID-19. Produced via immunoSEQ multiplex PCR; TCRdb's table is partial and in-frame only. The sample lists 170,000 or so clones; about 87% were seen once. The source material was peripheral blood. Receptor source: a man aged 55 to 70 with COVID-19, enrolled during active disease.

CDR3 in amino acids: CSVGGHQLGGYTF. For the CDR3, the DNA is TGCAGCGTGGGGGGGCACCAGCTCGGAGGCTACACCTTC. The chain combines TRBV29-1 with TRBJ1-2, with TRBD1 as a possible D gene (6 bases). Trimming stripped 6 bases from V and 8 bases from J, with 19 bases between. The CDR3 has 13 residues. Germline V CDR1 and CDR2: SQVTM, ANQGSEA.

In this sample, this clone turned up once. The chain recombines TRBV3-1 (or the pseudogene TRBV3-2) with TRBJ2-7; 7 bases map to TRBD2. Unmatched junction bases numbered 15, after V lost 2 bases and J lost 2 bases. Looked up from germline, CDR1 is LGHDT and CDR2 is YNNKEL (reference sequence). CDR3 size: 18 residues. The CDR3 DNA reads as TGTGCCAGCAGCCAATCTCCTATCAGCGGGGAGCTAACCTACGAGCAGTACTTC. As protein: CASSQSPISGELTYEQYF.

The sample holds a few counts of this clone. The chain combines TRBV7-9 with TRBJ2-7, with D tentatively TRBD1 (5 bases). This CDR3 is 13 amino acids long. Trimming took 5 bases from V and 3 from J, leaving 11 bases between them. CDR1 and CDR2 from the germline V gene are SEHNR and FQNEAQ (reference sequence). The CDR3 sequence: CASSPGADYEQYF. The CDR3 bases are TGTGCCAGCAGCCCTGGGGCAGACTACGAGCAGTACTTC. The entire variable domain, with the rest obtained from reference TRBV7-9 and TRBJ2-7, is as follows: DTGVSQNPRHKITKRGQNVTFRCDPISEHNRLYWYRQTLGQGPEFLTYFQNEAQLEKSRLLSDRFSAERPKGSFSTLEIQRTEQGDSAMYLCASSPGADYEQYFGPGTRLTVT.

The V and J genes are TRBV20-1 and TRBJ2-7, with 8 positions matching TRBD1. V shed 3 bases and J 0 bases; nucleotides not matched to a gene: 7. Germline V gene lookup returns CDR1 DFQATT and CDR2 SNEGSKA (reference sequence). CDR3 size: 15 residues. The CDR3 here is CSASGRTGLSYEQYF. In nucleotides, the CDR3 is TGCAGTGCTAGTGGGAGGACAGGGCTCTCCTACGAGCAGTACTTC.

The CDR3 loop reads CASSPTFVSSGNTIYF. In DNA form, the CDR3 reads TGTGCCAGCAGCCCCACCTTCGTGAGCTCTGGAAACACCATATATTTT. The genes are TRBV7-2 and TRBJ1-3; D uncertain. The CDR3 spans 16 residues. Germline CDR1 reads SGHTA; CDR2 reads FQGNSA. The V gene lost 5 bases and the J gene lost 0 bases, with 14 bases spanning the gap.

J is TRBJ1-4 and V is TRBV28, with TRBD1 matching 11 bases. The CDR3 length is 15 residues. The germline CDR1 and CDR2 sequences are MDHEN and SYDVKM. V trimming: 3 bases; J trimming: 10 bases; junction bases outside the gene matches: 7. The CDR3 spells CASSLVSGTGGKLFF. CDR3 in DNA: TGTGCCAGCAGTTTGGTTTCGGGGACAGGGGGAAAACTGTTTTTT.

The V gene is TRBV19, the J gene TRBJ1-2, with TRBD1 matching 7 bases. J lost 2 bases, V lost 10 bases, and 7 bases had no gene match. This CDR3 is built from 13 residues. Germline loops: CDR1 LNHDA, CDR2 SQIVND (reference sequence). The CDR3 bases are TGTGCCACTAGACAGGGCTTAAACTATGGCTACACCTTC. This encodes CATRQGLNYGYTF.

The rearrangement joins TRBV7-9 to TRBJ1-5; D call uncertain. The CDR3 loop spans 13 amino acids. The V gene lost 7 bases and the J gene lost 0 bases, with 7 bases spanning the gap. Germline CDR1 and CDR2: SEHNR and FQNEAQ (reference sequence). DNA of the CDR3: TGTGCCAGCACGCAAAATAGCAATCAGCCCCAGCATTTT. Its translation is CASTQNSNQPQHF.

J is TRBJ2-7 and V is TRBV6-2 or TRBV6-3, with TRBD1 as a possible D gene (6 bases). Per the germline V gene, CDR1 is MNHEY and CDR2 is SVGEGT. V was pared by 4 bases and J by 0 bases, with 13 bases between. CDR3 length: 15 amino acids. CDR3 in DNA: TGTGCCAGCAGTTCCCCCACAGGGAGCTCCTACGAGCAGTACTTC. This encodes CASSSPTGSSYEQYF.

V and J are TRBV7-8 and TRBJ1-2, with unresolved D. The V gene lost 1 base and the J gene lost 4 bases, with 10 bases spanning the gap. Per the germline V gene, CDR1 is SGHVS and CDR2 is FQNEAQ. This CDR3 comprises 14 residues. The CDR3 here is CASSLVSSVYGYTF. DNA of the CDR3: TGTGCCAGCAGCTTAGTTTCGTCAGTCTATGGCTACACCTTC.

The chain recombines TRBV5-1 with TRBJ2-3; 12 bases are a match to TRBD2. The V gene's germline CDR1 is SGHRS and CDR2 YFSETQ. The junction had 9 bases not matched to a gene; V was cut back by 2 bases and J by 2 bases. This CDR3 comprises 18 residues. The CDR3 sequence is CASSLRLAGATDTDTQYF. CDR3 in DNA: TGCGCCAGCAGCTTAAGACTAGCGGGGGCGACTGACACAGATACGCAGTATTTT.

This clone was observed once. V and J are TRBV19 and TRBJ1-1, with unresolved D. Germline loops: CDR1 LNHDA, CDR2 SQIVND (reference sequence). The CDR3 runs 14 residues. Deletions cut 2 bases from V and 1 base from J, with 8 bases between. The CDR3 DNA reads TGTGCCAGTAGTATAAGGGCGGGGAACACTGAAGCTTTCTTT. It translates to CASSIRAGNTEAFF.

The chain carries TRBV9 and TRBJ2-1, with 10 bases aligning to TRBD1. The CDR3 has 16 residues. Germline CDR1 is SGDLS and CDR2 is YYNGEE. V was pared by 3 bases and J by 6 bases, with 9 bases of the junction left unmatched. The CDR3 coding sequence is TGTGCCAGCAGCGGGCTGGGACAGGGGACCATCAATGAGCAGTTCTTC. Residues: CASSGLGQGTINEQFF.

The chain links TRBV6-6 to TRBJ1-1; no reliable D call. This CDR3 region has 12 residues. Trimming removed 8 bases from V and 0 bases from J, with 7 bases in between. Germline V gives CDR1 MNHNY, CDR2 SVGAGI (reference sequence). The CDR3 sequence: CASAQLNTEAFF. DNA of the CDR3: TGTGCCAGCGCACAGTTGAACACTGAAGCTTTCTTT.

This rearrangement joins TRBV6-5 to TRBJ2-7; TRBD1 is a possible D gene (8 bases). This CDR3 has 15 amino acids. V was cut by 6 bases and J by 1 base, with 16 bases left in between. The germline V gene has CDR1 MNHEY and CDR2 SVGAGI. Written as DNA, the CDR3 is TGTGCCAGCAGCGGGAGGCAGGGGGCGTCCTACGAGCAGTACTTC. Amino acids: CASSGRQGASYEQYF.

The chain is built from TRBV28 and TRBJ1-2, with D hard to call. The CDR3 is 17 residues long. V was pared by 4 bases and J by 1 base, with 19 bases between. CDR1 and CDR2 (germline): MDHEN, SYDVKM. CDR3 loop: CASSSQGPREFNYGYTF. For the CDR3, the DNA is TGTGCCAGCAGTTCCCAAGGACCGAGGGAATTTAACTATGGCTACACCTTC.

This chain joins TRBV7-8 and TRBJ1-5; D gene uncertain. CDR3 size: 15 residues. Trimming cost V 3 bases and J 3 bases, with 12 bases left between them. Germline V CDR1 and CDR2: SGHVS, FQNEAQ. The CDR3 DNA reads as TGTGCCAGCAGCTTTCGGAGGCAGAACAATCAGCCCCAGCATTTT. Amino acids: CASSFRRQNNQPQHF.

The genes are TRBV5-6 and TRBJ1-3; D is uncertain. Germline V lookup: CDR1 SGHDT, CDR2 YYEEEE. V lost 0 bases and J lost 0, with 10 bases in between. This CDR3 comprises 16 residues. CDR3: CASSLVGFYSGNTIYF. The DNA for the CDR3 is TGTGCCAGCAGCTTGGTCGGTTTTTACTCTGGAAACACCATATATTTT.

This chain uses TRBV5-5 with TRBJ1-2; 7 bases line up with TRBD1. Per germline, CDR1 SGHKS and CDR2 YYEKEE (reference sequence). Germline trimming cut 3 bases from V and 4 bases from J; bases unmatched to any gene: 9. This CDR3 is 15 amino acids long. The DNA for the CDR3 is TGTGCCAGCAGCTCCTCCAGGGGGTCCAGCTATGGCTACACCTTC. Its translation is CASSSSRGSSYGYTF.

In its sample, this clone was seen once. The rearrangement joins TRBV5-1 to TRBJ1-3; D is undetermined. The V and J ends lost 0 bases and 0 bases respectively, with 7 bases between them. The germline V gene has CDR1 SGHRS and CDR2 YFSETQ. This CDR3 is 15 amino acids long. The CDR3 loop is CASSLAQSSGNTIYF. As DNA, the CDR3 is TGCGCCAGCAGCTTGGCACAGAGCTCTGGAAACACCATATATTTT.

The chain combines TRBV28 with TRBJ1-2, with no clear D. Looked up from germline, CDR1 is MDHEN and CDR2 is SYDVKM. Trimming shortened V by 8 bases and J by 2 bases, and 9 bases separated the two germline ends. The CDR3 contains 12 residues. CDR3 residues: CASARVNYGYTF. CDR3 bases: TGTGCCAGCGCGAGGGTAAACTATGGCTACACCTTC.

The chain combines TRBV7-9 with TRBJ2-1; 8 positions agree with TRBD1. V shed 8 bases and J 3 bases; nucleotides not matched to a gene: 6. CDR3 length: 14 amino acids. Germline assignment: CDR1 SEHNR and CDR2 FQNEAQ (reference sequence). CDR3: CASGFGQGYNEQFF. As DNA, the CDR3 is TGTGCCAGCGGGTTTGGACAGGGCTACAATGAGCAGTTCTTC.

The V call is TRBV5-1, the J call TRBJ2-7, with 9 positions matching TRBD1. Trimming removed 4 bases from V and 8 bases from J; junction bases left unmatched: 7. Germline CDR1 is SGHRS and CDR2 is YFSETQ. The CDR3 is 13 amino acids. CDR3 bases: TGCGCCAGCAGCAGACGACAGGGGGAGAAGCAGTACTTC. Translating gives CASSRRQGEKQYF.

The CDR3: CATSRDFRLAGVHEQYF. DNA of the CDR3: TGTGCCACCAGCAGAGATTTCCGGTTAGCGGGCGTCCACGAGCAGTACTTC. The V call is TRBV15, the J call TRBJ2-7; 7 bases fit TRBD2. Looked up from germline, CDR1 is LNHNV and CDR2 is YYDKDF (reference sequence). V shed 0 bases and J 5 bases; nucleotides not matched to a gene: 13. This CDR3 is 17 amino acids long.

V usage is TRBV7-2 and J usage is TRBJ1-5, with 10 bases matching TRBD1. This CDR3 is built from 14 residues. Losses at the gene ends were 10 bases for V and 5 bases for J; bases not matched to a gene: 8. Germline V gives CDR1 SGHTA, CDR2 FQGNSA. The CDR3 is CATKRDRGYQPQHF. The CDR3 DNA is TGTGCCACCAAACGGGACAGGGGATATCAGCCCCAGCATTTT.

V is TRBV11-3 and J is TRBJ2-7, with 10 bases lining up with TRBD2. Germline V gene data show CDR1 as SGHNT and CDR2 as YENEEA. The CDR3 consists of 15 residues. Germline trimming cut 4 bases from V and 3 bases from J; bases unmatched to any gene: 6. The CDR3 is CASSSKLAGNYEQYF. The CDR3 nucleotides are TGTGCCAGCAGCTCGAAACTAGCGGGGAACTACGAGCAGTACTTC.

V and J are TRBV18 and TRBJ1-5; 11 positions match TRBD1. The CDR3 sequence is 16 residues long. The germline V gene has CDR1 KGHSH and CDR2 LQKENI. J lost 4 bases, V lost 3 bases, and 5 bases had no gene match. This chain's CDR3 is CASSPSDRGLNQPQHF. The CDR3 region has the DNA TGTGCCAGCTCACCCTCGGACAGGGGGCTAAATCAGCCCCAGCATTTT.

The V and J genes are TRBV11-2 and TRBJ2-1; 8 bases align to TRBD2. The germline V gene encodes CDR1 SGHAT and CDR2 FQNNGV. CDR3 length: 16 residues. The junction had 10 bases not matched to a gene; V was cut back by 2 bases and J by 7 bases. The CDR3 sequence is CASSLSRGGLLNEQFF. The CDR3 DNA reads TGTGCCAGCAGCTTATCCCGGGGGGGCCTTTTAAATGAGCAGTTCTTC.